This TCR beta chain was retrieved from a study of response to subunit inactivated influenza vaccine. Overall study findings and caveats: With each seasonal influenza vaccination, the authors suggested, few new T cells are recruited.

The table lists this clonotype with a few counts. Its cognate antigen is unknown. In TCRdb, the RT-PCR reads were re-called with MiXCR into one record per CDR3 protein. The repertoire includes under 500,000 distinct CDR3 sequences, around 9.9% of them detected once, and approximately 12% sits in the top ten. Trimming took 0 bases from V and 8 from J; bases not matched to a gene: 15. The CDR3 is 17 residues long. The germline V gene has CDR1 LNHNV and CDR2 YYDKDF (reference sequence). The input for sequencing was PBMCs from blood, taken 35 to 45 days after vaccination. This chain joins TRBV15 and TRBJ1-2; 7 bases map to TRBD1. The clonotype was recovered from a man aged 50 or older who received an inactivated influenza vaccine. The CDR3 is CATSRDYRGGETGGYTF. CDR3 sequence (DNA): TGTGCCACCAGCAGAGATTACCGAGGGGGCGAGACTGGCGGCTACACCTTC.